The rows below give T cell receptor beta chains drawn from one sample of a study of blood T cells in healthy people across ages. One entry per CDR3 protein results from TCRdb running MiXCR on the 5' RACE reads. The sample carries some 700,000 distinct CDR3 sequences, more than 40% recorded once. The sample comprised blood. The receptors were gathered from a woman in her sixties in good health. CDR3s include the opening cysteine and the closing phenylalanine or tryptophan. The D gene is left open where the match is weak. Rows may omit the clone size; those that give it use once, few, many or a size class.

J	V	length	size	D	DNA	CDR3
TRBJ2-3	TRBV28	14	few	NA	TGTGCCAGCAGTTCCCTGACAGGCTCAGATACGCAGTATTTT	CASSSLTGSDTQYF
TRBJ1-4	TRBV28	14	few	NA	TGTGCCAGCAGTTCGGGGGCTAGTAATGAAAAACTGTTTTTT	CASSSGASNEKLFF
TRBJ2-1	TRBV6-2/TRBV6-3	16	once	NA	TGTGCCAGCAGTTACTCCCCGGGGGTCTCCTACAATGGGCAGTTCTTC	CASSYSPGVSYNGQFF
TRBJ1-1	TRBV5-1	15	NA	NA	TGCGCCAGCAGCTTGAGGCCGGGTCAGGACACTGAAGCTTTCTTT	CASSLRPGQDTEAFF
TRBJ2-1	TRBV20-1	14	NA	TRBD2	TGCAGTGCTAAACGGACTAGCGGGGACAATGAGCAGTTCTTC	CSAKRTSGDNEQFF
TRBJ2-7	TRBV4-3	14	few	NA	TGCGCCAGCAGCCAAGACATGGGGGCCTACGAGCAGTACTTC	CASSQDMGAYEQYF
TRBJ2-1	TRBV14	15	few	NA	TGTGCCAGCAGCCAAAACCTAGAGTCGTTAAATGAGCAGTTCTTC	CASSQNLESLNEQFF
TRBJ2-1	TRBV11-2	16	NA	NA	TGTGCCAGCAGCTTAGGATTTGGGCAGGCGGTCGGGGAGCAGTTCTTC	CASSLGFGQAVGEQFF
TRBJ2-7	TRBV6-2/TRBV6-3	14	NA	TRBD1	TGTGCCAGCAGCGTGACAGGGGGCATCTACGAGCAGTACTTC	CASSVTGGIYEQYF
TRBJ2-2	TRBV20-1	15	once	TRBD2	TGCAGTGCTAAACTAGCGGGAGGGCGTACCGGGGAGCTGTTTTTT	CSAKLAGGRTGELFF
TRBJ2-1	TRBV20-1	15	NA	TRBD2	TGCAGTGCTAGCCCCCTAGCGGGAGGGTACAATGAGCAGTTCTTC	CSASPLAGGYNEQFF
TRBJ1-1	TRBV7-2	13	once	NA	TGTGCCAGCAGCGTTATGACGAACACTGAAGATTTCTTT	CASSVMTNTEDFF
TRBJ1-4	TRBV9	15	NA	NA	TGTGCCAGCAGCGTAGGGGCGGAGAATAATGAAAAACTGTTTTTT	CASSVGAENNEKLFF
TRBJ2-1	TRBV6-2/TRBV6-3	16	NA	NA	TGTGCCAGCAGTCCCCCGGTACGAAAAGGATACAATGAGCAGTTCTTC	CASSPPVRKGYNEQFF
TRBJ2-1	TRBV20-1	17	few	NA	TGCAGTGCTAGATTAATCCCAAAAACTAGCTCCTACAATGAGCAGTTCTTC	CSARLIPKTSSYNEQFF
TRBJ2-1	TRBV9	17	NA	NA	TGTGCCAGCAGCACCCGTCCGGGGGGACAGGTCGGGAATGAGCAGTTCTTC	CASSTRPGGQVGNEQFF
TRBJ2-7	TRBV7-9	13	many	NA	TGTGCCAGCAGAACCGGGCCATCCTACGAGCAGTACTTC	CASRTGPSYEQYF
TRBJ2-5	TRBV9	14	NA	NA	TGTGCCAGCAGCGTAGGCGGAGTGGCGGAGACCCAGTACTTC	CASSVGGVAETQYF
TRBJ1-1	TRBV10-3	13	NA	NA	TGTGCCATCATTCGCGAGGGCGACACTGAAGCTTTCTTT	CAIIREGDTEAFF
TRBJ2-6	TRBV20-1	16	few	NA	TGCAGTGCTAGAGCCCCGGCGTGGGCTGGGGCCAACGTCCTGACTTTC	CSARAPAWAGANVLTF
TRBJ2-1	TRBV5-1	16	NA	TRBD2	TGCGCCAGCAGCCCCTTGGCGGGAGGGCCGAAAAATGAGCAGTTCTTC	CASSPLAGGPKNEQFF
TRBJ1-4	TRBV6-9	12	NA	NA	TGTGCCAGCAGTTTAGGGGTTGAAAAACTGTTTTTT	CASSLGVEKLFF
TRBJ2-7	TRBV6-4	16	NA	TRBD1	TGTGCCAGCAGTGACTCGAAGGACAGGACCTACTACGAGCAGTACTTC	CASSDSKDRTYYEQYF
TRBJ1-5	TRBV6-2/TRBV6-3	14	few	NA	TGTGCCAGCAGTTACCGTACAGGGAAGCAGCCCCAGCATTTT	CASSYRTGKQPQHF
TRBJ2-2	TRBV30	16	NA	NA	TGTGCCTGGTCCCGTCTGGGGGCCGCGAACACCGGGGAGCTGTTTTTT	CAWSRLGAANTGELFF
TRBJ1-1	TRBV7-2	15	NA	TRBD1	TGTGCCAGCAGCCTAGGGGGCGCGGGGAACACTGAAGCTTTCTTT	CASSLGGAGNTEAFF